The 5 T cell receptor beta chains below come from one sample, sequenced in a study of CD8 T cells in ankylosing spondylitis. TCRdb re-analysed the 5' RACE reads in MiXCR, keeping a single row per CDR3 protein. Here the sample spans 230,000 or so distinct CDR3 sequences, roughly 25% being singletons. The source material was blood, either unsorted or a sorted T cell fraction (not recorded which). These TCRs come from a male donor with ankylosing spondylitis or in good health (not recorded which).

This clonotype was counted at least ten times. CDR3: CASTSGTDLQETQYF. CDR3 coding DNA: TGTGCCAGCACCAGTGGGACAGACCTACAAGAGACCCAGTACTTC. This chain links TRBV5-4 with TRBJ2-5; 7 nucleotides line up with TRBD1. The V segment lost 6 bases and the J segment 2 bases; nucleotides outside the gene matches: 10. Germline V gene data show CDR1 as SGHNT and CDR2 as YYREEE (reference sequence). The CDR3 runs 15 residues.

This clonotype turned up a few times. The V call is TRBV20-1, the J call TRBJ1-5, with 8 nucleotides matching TRBD1. V lost 0 bases to trimming and J lost 4 bases; unmatched junction nucleotides: 2. The CDR3 loop spans 14 amino acids. CDR1 DFQATT and CDR2 SNEGSKA come from the germline V gene (reference sequence). CDR3 nucleotide sequence: TGCAGTGCTAGAGATGACAGGGGAAATCAGCCCCAGCATTTT. Its protein product is CSARDDRGNQPQHF.

This clonotype was seen ten or more times. The chain is built from TRBV20-1 and TRBJ1-1, with D hard to call. Germline V gives CDR1 DFQATT, CDR2 SNEGSKA (reference sequence). Trimming stripped 0 bases from V and 6 bases from J, with 11 bases between. The CDR3 is 13 residues long. As DNA, the CDR3 is TGCAGTGCTAGAGATGGAGTTGTCGCTGAAGCTTTCTTT. As protein: CSARDGVVAEAFF.

This clonotype showed up just a few times. The gene calls are TRBV6-1 and TRBJ1-1; TRBD1 might be the D (5 bases). The CDR3 consists of 13 residues. Trimming removed 6 bases from V and 4 bases from J, with 12 bases in between. The V gene's germline CDR1 is MNHNS and CDR2 SASEGT. In nucleotides, the CDR3 is TGTGCCAGCAGCGCATTTAGGGGCACTGAAGCTTTCTTT. This codes for CASSAFRGTEAFF.

This clonotype has a handful of counts. The chain couples TRBV29-1 to TRBJ2-1, with TRBD1 matching 7 bases. Germline assignment: CDR1 SQVTM and CDR2 ANQGSEA. V was clipped by 0 bases and J by 9 bases; unmatched bases: 17. CDR3 length: 17 amino acids. The CDR3: CSVEDPLGRGSRGEQFF. The DNA for the CDR3 is TGCAGCGTTGAAGACCCTCTAGGCAGGGGGTCCCGGGGTGAGCAGTTCTTC.